Listed below are T cell receptor beta chains from one sample, sequenced in a study of PD-L1 blockade in urothelial cancer. Assay: immunoSEQ multiplex PCR; the TCRdb copy retains only in-frame clones and omits some. The sample has tens of thousands of clones, 80% to 85% seen once. This specimen consisted of PBMCs, obtained around atezolizumab (anti-PD-L1) treatment. The receptors were gathered from a man aged 70-80 years with urothelial cancer. Each CDR3 is given with its conserved first and last residue. Fields, in order: clone size, D gene, V gene, J gene, CDR3 DNA, CDR3 protein. The D gene is left open where the match is weak. The listing skips clone size in some rows; elsewhere it reads once, few, many or a size class.

>few|TRBD2|TRBV6-4|TRBJ2-3
TGTGCCAGCGGGGAGGGCCATACAGATACGCAGTATTTT
CASGEGHTDTQYF
>.|TRBD1|TRBV5-5|TRBJ2-7
TGTGCCAGCAGCTACCTAGGGACAGGGTCTAGGTACGAGCAGTACTTC
CASSYLGTGSRYEQYF
>.|TRBD1|TRBV18|TRBJ2-3
TGTGCCAGCTCACCCCCGGGACAGCCCACAGATACGCAGTATTTT
CASSPPGQPTDTQYF
>once|.|TRBV28|TRBJ1-1
TGTGCCAGCCGCCTAGGGGGTGGGCAGCCGAACACTGAAGCTTTCTTT
CASRLGGGQPNTEAFF
>.|TRBD1|TRBV28|TRBJ1-3
TGTGCCAGCAGTCCAGGACAGGGTATCTCTGGAAACACCATATATTTT
CASSPGQGISGNTIYF
>.|.|TRBV9|TRBJ1-1
TGTGCCAGCAGCGGAACAGGGATCACTGAAGCTTTCTTT
CASSGTGITEAFF
>.|.|TRBV19|TRBJ2-5
TGTGCCAGTAGTATAGGTGGGCTAAGCCAAGAGACCCAGTACTTC
CASSIGGLSQETQYF
>few|.|TRBV6-5|TRBJ1-1
TGTGCCAGCAGTTACTCGAGGACAACTGAAGCTTTCTTT
CASSYSRTTEAFF
>.|TRBD1|TRBV29-1|TRBJ1-5
TGCAGCGTCGGACAGTCAGGGGGTAGCAATCAGCCCCAGCATTTT
CSVGQSGGSNQPQHF
>.|.|TRBV11-2|TRBJ2-3
TGTGCCAGCAGCTTAGGAAGGGGGAGCACAGATACGCAGTATTTT
CASSLGRGSTDTQYF
>.|.|TRBV2|TRBJ1-2
TGTGCCAGCAGTGGAGGGGGCTATGGCTACACCTTC
CASSGGGYGYTF
>.|.|TRBV2|TRBJ2-7
TGTGCCAGCAAAGGGGACTCCTACGAGCAGTACTTC
CASKGDSYEQYF
>.|.|TRBV4-1|TRBJ1-4
TGCGCCAGCAGCCAAGATTCGGTGAACAGGCTGGGGACTAATGAAAAACTGTTTTTT
CASSQDSVNRLGTNEKLFF
>.|.|TRBV5-1|TRBJ2-3
TGCGCCAGCAGTTGGCGGGATGAGTGGACAGATACGCAGTATTTT
CASSWRDEWTDTQYF
>.|TRBD1|TRBV6-5|TRBJ2-7
TGTGCCAGCAGTTACGGCACCGGGACAGGGGAATACGAGCAGTACTTC
CASSYGTGTGEYEQYF
>.|TRBD2|TRBV28|TRBJ2-1
TGTGCCAGCAGCCGCGGACTAGCGATCTACAATGAGCAGTTCTTC
CASSRGLAIYNEQFF
>.|.|TRBV6-6|TRBJ2-5
TGTGCCAGCGGGGGGGGCGCCTTTGGGACCCAGTACTTC
CASGGGAFGTQYF
>.|.|TRBV21-1|TRBJ2-7
TGTGCCAGCAGCAAGGAGGCCGGGGGGCAAATGTTGTACGAGCAGTACTTC
CASSKEAGGQMLYEQYF
>.|.|TRBV6-5|TRBJ1-4
TGTGCCAGCCGACAGAATGAAAAACTGTTTTTT
CASRQNEKLFF
>.|TRBD2|TRBV7-6|TRBJ2-7
TGTGCCAGCAGCTCCTCTAGCGGGAGGGCCGGATACGAGCAGTACTTC
CASSSSSGRAGYEQYF
>.|TRBD1|TRBV10-2|TRBJ2-3
TGCGCCAGCACCCTAGGGGGCCCTATAGATACGCAGTATTTT
CASTLGGPIDTQYF
>.|TRBD2|TRBV5-4|TRBJ2-1
TGTGCCAGCAGCCATACGGCGGGAGGAACAAATGAGCAGTTCTTC
CASSHTAGGTNEQFF
>.|.|TRBV5-4|TRBJ2-5
TGTGCCAGCAGCTTGGACAGACAAGAGACCCAGTACTTC
CASSLDRQETQYF
>.|.|TRBV5-1|TRBJ2-1
TGCGCCAGCAGCTTGGAAGGGAGTCCCTCCTACAATGAGCAGTTCTTC
CASSLEGSPSYNEQFF
>.|.|TRBV11-2|TRBJ2-7
TGTGCCAGCAGCCCAGGACAGCCTTACGAGCAGTACTTC
CASSPGQPYEQYF
>.|TRBD1|TRBV5-6|TRBJ2-5
TGTGCCAGCAGCCCAGGACAGGGGGGCATGAAGGAGACCCAGTACTTC
CASSPGQGGMKETQYF
>.|.|TRBV5-4|TRBJ1-3
TGTGCCAGCAGTTCCGGACTGGGCTCTGGAAACACCATATATTTT
CASSSGLGSGNTIYF
>.|.|TRBV6-6|TRBJ2-2
TGTGCCAGCAGTCCTCCGGGACAACACACCGGGGAGCTGTTTTTT
CASSPPGQHTGELFF
>.|TRBD1|TRBV19|TRBJ1-5
TGTGCCAGTAGTCGTGACAGGGGTTTCAACGCTGGCAATCAGCCCCAGCATTTT
CASSRDRGFNAGNQPQHF
>.|.|TRBV28|TRBJ1-6
TGTGCCAGCAGCCCCAGTAATTCACCCCTCCACTTT
CASSPSNSPLHF
>.|TRBD2|TRBV10-1|TRBJ2-3
TGCGCCACCGGGACTAGCGGGACAGATACGCAGTATTTT
CATGTSGTDTQYF
>.|.|TRBV11-3|TRBJ2-2
TGTGCCAGCAGCTCCCCTCGAGGGAACGGGGAGCTGTTTTTT
CASSSPRGNGELFF
>.|.|TRBV6-1|TRBJ2-2
TGTGCCAGCAGTGAGGCAGGGGACGGGGAGCTGTTTTTT
CASSEAGDGELFF
>.|.|TRBV28|TRBJ1-1
TGTGCCAGCACCCTATCTCAGGGCGGGAGTGGAAAAGCTTTCTTT
CASTLSQGGSGKAFF
>few|.|TRBV4-2|TRBJ1-1
TGTGCCAGCAGCCTTCAACATGGGAGCACTGAAGCTTTCTTT
CASSLQHGSTEAFF
>.|TRBD2|TRBV10-3|TRBJ2-3
TGTGCCATCAGAGAGGGACTAGCGGGAGATACGCAGTATTTT
CAIREGLAGDTQYF
>.|.|TRBV2|TRBJ2-5
TGTGCCAGCTGTCGGGAGTTTCTTGTTGGAGAGACCCAGTACTTC
CASCREFLVGETQYF
>.|.|TRBV9|TRBJ1-1
TGTGCCAGCAGCGTTATGACAGACCCGAACACTGAAGCTTTCTTT
CASSVMTDPNTEAFF
>.|.|TRBV6-1|TRBJ2-3
TGTGCCAGCAGTGAAGCTCCAGGGGCTGGCACAGATACGCAGTATTTT
CASSEAPGAGTDTQYF
>.|.|TRBV9|TRBJ1-4
TGTGCCAGCAGCGTCGGACAGTTTGCAACTAATGAAAAACTGTTTTTT
CASSVGQFATNEKLFF
>few|.|TRBV5-4|TRBJ2-3
TGTGCCAGCAGCCCGACGGCGGGCTCGGGCAGCACAGATACGCAGTATTTT
CASSPTAGSGSTDTQYF
>.|.|TRBV6-6|TRBJ1-5
TGTGCCAGCAGTAAGGACATTTATCAGCCCCAGCATTTT
CASSKDIYQPQHF
>.|.|TRBV10-3|TRBJ2-2
TGTGCCATCAGTGAGCCGAGGGACTTCCTGAACACCGGGGAGCTGTTTTTT
CAISEPRDFLNTGELFF
>.|.|TRBV28|TRBJ2-2
TGTGCCACCACAGACAGTCCCGGGGAGCTGTTTTTT
CATTDSPGELFF
>.|.|TRBV28|TRBJ2-7
TGTGCCAGCACCACTGGGAGGTACGAGCAGTACTTC
CASTTGRYEQYF
>.|.|TRBV5-6|TRBJ2-2
TGTGCCAGCAGCTTGGCAGATCTCACCGGGGAGCTGTTTTTT
CASSLADLTGELFF
>.|.|TRBV4-2|TRBJ2-1
TGTGCCAGCAGCCAAGATACAACGCAGTTCTTC
CASSQDTTQFF
>.|TRBD1|TRBV9|TRBJ2-7
TGTGCCAGCAGCGTAGCGGACAGGGCCCACGAGCAGTACTTC
CASSVADRAHEQYF
>.|TRBD2|TRBV5-4|TRBJ2-7
TGTGCCAGCAGCTTGTCACTAGCGGGAGTAGGTGAGCAGTACTTC
CASSLSLAGVGEQYF
>.|.|TRBV7-9|TRBJ1-4
TGTGCCAGCAGCTTACGGGAGGGAGGTGAAAAACTGTTTTTT
CASSLREGGEKLFF
>.|TRBD1|TRBV28|TRBJ1-2
TGTGCCAGCAGTAAAGGAGGGGGCTATTATGGCTACACCTTC
CASSKGGGYYGYTF
>.|TRBD1|TRBV30|TRBJ1-1
TGTGCCTGGAGTCCCCCCTGGACAGGGTTGAACACTGAAGCTTTCTTT
CAWSPPWTGLNTEAFF
>.|TRBD2|TRBV5-1|TRBJ2-1
TGCGCCAGCAGCCTGTGGACTAGCGGGTACCACAATGAGCAGTTCTTC
CASSLWTSGYHNEQFF
>.|TRBD1|TRBV9|TRBJ2-2
TGTGCCAGCAGCCTTACGGGGACAGGGGGCACCGGGGAGCTGTTTTTT
CASSLTGTGGTGELFF
>once|TRBD1|TRBV5-1|TRBJ2-5
TGCGCCAGCAGCTCGTCCGGGACAGCTCAAGAGACCCAGTACTTC
CASSSSGTAQETQYF